The T cell receptor beta chain under discussion was sequenced for a study of blood T cell repertoires in COVID-19. The germline CDR1 and CDR2 sequences are KGHDR and SFDVKD. V was shortened by 9 bases and J by 0 bases, with 8 bases between the two germline ends. The CDR3 is 12 residues long. Generated by immunoSEQ multiplex PCR, the TCRdb table keeps only in-frame clones and is missing some. The repertoire holds 180,000 or so clones, roughly 89% seen once, with under 3% in the top ten. In this sample, this clone turned up once. Living in 24 US areas, the participants were between roughly 18 and 90 years of age. Self-reported history from a screening survey and questionnaire set each donor's cohort.

The source of this sequence is a woman between 40 and 50 years old with acute COVID-19. This chain uses TRBV24-1 with TRBJ2-7, with a tentative D call TRBD2 (6 bases). The sample taken for sequencing was PBMCs or T cells enriched from blood (not recorded which). The CDR3: CATGGNSYEQYF. In nucleotides, the CDR3 is TGTGCCACCGGGGGGAACTCCTACGAGCAGTACTTC.